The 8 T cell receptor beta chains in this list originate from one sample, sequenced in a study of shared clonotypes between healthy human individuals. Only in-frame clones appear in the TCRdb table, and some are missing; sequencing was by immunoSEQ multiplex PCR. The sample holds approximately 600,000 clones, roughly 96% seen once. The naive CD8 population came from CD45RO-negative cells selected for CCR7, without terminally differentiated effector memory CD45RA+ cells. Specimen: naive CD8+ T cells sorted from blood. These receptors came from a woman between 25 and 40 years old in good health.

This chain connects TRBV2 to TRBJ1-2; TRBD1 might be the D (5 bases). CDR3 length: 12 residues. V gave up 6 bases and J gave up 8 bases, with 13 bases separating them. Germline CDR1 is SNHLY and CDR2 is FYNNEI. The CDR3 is CASSLPGRGYTF. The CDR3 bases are TGTGCCAGCAGCCTCCCGGGACGCGGCTACACCTTC.

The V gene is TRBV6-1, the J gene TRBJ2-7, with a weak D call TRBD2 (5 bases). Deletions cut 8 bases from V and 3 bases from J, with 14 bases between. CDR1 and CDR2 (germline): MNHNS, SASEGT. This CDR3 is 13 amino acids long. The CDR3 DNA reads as TGTGCCAGCCTCAAAGAGGGTATCTACGAGCAGTACTTC. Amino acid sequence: CASLKEGIYEQYF.

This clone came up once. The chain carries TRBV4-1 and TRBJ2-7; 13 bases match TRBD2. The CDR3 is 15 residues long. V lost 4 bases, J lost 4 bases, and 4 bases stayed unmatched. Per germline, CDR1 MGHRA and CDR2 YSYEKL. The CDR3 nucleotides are TGCGCCAGCAGCCCAGGACTAGCGGGAGATTACGAGCAGTACTTC. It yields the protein CASSPGLAGDYEQYF.

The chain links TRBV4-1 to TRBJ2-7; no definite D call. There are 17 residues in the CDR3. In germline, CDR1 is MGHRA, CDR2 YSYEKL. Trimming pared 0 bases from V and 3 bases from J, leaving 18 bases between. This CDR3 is CASSQEPQARRYYEQYF. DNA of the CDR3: TGCGCCAGCAGCCAAGAACCCCAAGCCCGCCGGTACTACGAGCAGTACTTC.

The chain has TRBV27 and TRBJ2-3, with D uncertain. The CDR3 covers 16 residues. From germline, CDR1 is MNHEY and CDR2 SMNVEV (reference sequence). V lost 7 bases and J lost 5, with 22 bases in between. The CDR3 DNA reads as TGTGCCAGCACCCCCGGTGCGTACGTGAATCTAGATACGCAGTATTTT. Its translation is CASTPGAYVNLDTQYF.

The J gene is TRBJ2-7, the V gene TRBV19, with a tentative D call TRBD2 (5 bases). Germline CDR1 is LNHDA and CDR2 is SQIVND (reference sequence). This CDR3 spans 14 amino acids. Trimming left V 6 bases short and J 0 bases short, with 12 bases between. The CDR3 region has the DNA TGTGCCAGTAGGCCGGACTCGAGCTCCTACGAGCAGTACTTC. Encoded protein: CASRPDSSSYEQYF.

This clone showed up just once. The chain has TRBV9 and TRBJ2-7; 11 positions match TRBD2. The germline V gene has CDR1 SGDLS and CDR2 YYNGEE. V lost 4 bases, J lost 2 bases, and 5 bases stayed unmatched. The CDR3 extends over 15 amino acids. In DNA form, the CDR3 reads TGTGCCAGCAGCCCGGGACTAGCGGCCACCTACGAGCAGTACTTC. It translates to CASSPGLAATYEQYF.

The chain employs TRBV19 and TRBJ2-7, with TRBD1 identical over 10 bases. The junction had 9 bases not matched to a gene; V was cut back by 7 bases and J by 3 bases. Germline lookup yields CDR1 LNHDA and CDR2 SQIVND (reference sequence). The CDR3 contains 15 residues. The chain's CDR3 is CASTLRGTGVYEQYF. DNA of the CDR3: TGTGCCAGTACCCTCAGAGGGACAGGGGTCTACGAGCAGTACTTC.